The TCR beta chain described here comes from a study of shared clonotypes between healthy human individuals. About the study: The study used three CD4 naive, three CD4 memory, two CD8 naive and one CD8 memory plate per donor. Study findings and constraints: Collection of samples was limited to blood; tissue repertoires likely differ. The authors expected sequencing depth to affect clonotype sharing among donors.

As to this clone: Its cognate antigen is unknown.

Clones were sequenced by immunoSEQ multiplex PCR, and TCRdb holds only the in-frame ones, with some missing. The sample lists about 2.4 million clones; 93% were seen once. Material: naive CD4+ T cells from PBMCs. Described subset: CD45RA+ positively selected. This clonotype was sampled from a man younger than 35 in good health. Some clones in this sample may be carry-over from other donors' samples.

The chain's CDR3 is CASSVEVFLNTGELFF. The CDR3 coding sequence is TGTGCCAGCAGCGTAGAAGTATTTTTGAACACCGGGGAGCTGTTTTTT. This chain links TRBV9 with TRBJ2-2; no clear D. Germline-derived CDR1 and CDR2 are SGDLS and YYNGEE. This CDR3 region has 16 residues. V lost 0 bases and J 1 base, leaving 10 bases between the germline ends.